The 15 T cell receptor beta chains presented below share a single source sample, sequenced in a study of T-cell reconstitution after alpha-beta-depleted transplantation in children. The TCRbeta library was prepared with unique molecular identifiers. TCRdb reprocessed the PCR reads with MiXCR, giving one entry per CDR3 protein. The sample lists hundreds of thousands of distinct CDR3 sequences; approximately 10% were seen once. The source material was PBMCs from the stem cell graft donor, sampled from the stem cell graft. The origin of the receptors is a human donor who donated a stem cell graft to a child with acute myeloid leukemia.

V gene TRBV10-3 combines with J gene TRBJ2-7; TRBD1 aligns across 11 bases. J lost 2 bases, V lost 10 bases, and 13 bases had no gene match. Germline loops: CDR1 ENHRY, CDR2 SYGVKD. The CDR3 totals 16 residues. CDR3 sequence: CASSEGPGQGAYEQYF. CDR3 DNA: TGTGCCAGTTCCGAGGGTCCGGGACAGGGGGCCTACGAGCAGTACTTC.

This clonotype has a count of ten or more. V is TRBV12-3 or TRBV12-4 and J is TRBJ1-2; D uncertain. This CDR3 has 12 amino acids. V lost 4 bases to trimming and J lost 0 bases, with 3 bases between them. CDR3 bases: TGTGCCAGCAGTTCACCTAACTATGGCTACACCTTC. This encodes CASSSPNYGYTF.

This clonotype has ten or more counts. The V gene is TRBV7-9, the J gene TRBJ2-3; a weak D match, TRBD1 (6 bases). CDR1 SEHNR and CDR2 FQNEAQ come from the germline V gene (reference sequence). Trimming left V 0 bases short and J 4 bases short, with 8 bases between. The CDR3 totals 14 residues. The CDR3 region is CASSLAGAADTQYF. In DNA form, the CDR3 reads TGTGCCAGCAGCTTAGCGGGGGCGGCAGATACGCAGTATTTT.

This clonotype was picked up a small number of times. The chain is built from TRBV30 and TRBJ2-7; D not resolved. V gave up 0 bases and J gave up 12 bases, with 15 bases separating them. Per the germline V gene, CDR1 is GTSNPN and CDR2 is SVGIG (reference sequence). There are 12 residues in the CDR3. The CDR3 DNA follows: TGTGCCTGGAGTGTAGGTGGCGGCCCGGGGTACTTC. This encodes CAWSVGGGPGYF.

This clonotype was counted a few times. This chain uses TRBV10-3 with TRBJ2-1; TRBD2 matches at 7 bases. J lost 8 bases, V lost 0 bases, and 4 bases had no gene match. Germline CDR1 is ENHRY and CDR2 is SYGVKD. CDR3 length equals 14 residues. CDR3 amino acids: CAISESTGRYEQFF. The DNA for the CDR3 is TGTGCCATCAGTGAGTCAACCGGGAGGTATGAGCAGTTCTTC.

In this sample, this clonotype turned up a few times. The chain has TRBV4-3 and TRBJ2-1, with 7 bases fitting TRBD2. Losses at the gene ends were 0 bases for V and 8 bases for J; bases not matched to a gene: 7. The CDR3 loop spans 15 amino acids. Germline V CDR1 and CDR2: LGHNA, YSLEER. The CDR3 nucleotides are TGCGCCAGCAGCCAAGAGGCAGGACTAGTCGATGAGCAGTTCTTC. The encoded protein is CASSQEAGLVDEQFF.

The chain recombines TRBV2 with TRBJ2-1; D may be TRBD1 (6 bases). CDR1 and CDR2 (germline): SNHLY, FYNNEI. V dropped 5 bases and J dropped 7 bases, with 12 bases sitting between them. This CDR3 spans 13 amino acids. The CDR3: CASSLQGWNEQFF. CDR3 nucleotide sequence: TGTGCCAGCAGTCTGCAGGGGTGGAATGAGCAGTTCTTC.

The V gene is TRBV7-2, the J gene TRBJ1-2, with unresolved D. V was trimmed by 1 base and J by 8 bases, leaving 11 bases between them. The germline gives CDR1 SGHTA, CDR2 FQGNSA. The CDR3 spans 13 residues. CDR3 nucleotides: TGTGCCAGCAGCTTAGAGGGCTATGGGGGCTACACCTTC. Its translation: CASSLEGYGGYTF.

This clonotype has only a few counts. The rearrangement joins TRBV7-3 to TRBJ2-3, with 12 bases identical to TRBD2. This CDR3 comprises 17 residues. Germline CDR1 and CDR2: SGHTA and FQGTGA. After removal of 3 bases from V and 3 bases from J, the junction contained 7 bases not matched to a gene. The CDR3 spells CASSLASGRVRTDTQYF. In DNA, the CDR3 is TGTGCCAGCAGCTTGGCTAGCGGGAGGGTGAGGACAGATACGCAGTATTTT. The full variable domain, in which reference TRBV7-3 and TRBJ2-3 provide the parts outside the CDR3, is GAGVSQTPSNKVTEKGKYVELRCDPISGHTALYWYRQSLGQGPEFLIYFQGTGAADDSGLPNDRFFAVRPEGSVSTLKIQRTERGDSAVYLCASSLASGRVRTDTQYFGPGTRLTVL.

This clonotype was found a few times. J is TRBJ1-1 and V is TRBV11-1; D unclear. V lost 5 bases, J lost 6 bases, and 13 bases lay in between. The CDR3 has 13 residues. Germline V CDR1 and CDR2: SGHAT, FQDESV (reference sequence). CDR3 region: CASSLKLSAEAFF. CDR3 nucleotides: TGTGCCAGCAGCCTAAAGCTCAGCGCTGAAGCTTTCTTT.

V and J are TRBV11-2 and TRBJ1-2, with D unresolved. Germline assignment: CDR1 SGHAT and CDR2 FQNNGV. Trimming pared 7 bases from V and 4 bases from J, leaving 13 bases between. CDR3 length: 13 residues. CDR3 nucleotide sequence: TGTGCCAGCACCCTAGGGAGTTCCTATGGCTACACCTTC. Translating it yields CASTLGSSYGYTF.

Only a few counts were recorded for this clonotype. The chain joins TRBV10-3 to TRBJ2-6; D is tentatively TRBD1 or TRBD2 (5 bases each). V was cut by 6 bases and J by 1 base, with 19 bases left in between. CDR3 length: 18 amino acids. The germline CDR1 and CDR2 sequences are ENHRY and SYGVKD. The CDR3 loop reads CAIRIGTLTRSGANVLTF. The CDR3 DNA reads as TGTGCCATCAGGATTGGGACGCTTACCCGGTCTGGGGCCAACGTCCTGACTTTC.

The rearrangement links TRBV29-1 to TRBJ2-7; tentative D call: TRBD2 (6 bases). Looked up from germline, CDR1 is SQVTM and CDR2 is ANQGSEA. V was pared by 2 bases and J by 3 bases, with 14 bases between. This CDR3 contains 14 residues. Written as DNA, the CDR3 is TGCAGCGTTGAACGGGGCCAGGGACTCTACGAGCAGTACTTC. This gives the protein CSVERGQGLYEQYF.

This clonotype was seen at least ten times. The chain is built from TRBV20-1 and TRBJ2-3; D gene unclear. CDR3 length: 14 residues. Germline CDR1 DFQATT, CDR2 SNEGSKA (reference sequence). The V and J ends lost 6 bases and 2 bases respectively, with 15 bases between them. The CDR3 spells CSAVTLPVTDTQYF. The CDR3 region has the DNA TGCAGTGCGGTGACTCTCCCCGTCACAGATACGCAGTATTTT.

The chain combines TRBV6-2 or TRBV6-3 with TRBJ2-3, with D possibly being TRBD2 (6 bases). Trimming took off 5 bases at V and 2 bases at J, with 17 bases between the two ends. The CDR3 covers 16 residues. Germline V gives CDR1 MNHEY, CDR2 SVGEGT. CDR3 in DNA: TGTGCCAGCAGTGAGGTAGGCCGGGAGAACACAGATACGCAGTATTTT. Its translation: CASSEVGRENTDTQYF.